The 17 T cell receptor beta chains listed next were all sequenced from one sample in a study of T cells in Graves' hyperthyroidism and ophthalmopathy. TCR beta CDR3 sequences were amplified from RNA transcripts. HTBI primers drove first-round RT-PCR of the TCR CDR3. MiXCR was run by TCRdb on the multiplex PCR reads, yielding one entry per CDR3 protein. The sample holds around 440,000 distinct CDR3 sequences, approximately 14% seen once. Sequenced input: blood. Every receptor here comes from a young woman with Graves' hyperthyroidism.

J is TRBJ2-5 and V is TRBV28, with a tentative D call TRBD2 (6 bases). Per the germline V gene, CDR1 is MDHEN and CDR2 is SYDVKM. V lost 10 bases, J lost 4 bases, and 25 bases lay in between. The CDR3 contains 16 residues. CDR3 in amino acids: CATRLGGAERGETQYF. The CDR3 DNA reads TGTGCCACCAGACTGGGAGGCGCGGAACGCGGAGAGACCCAGTACTTC.

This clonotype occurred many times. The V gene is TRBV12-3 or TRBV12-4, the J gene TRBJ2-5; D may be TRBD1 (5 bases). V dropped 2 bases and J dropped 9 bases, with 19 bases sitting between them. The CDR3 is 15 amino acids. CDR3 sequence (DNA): TGTGCCAGCAGTTTAACAGGCCCCAGGGTTAAGCCCCAGTACTTC. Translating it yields CASSLTGPRVKPQYF.

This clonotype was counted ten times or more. This chain's CDR3 is CASRPQGAGANVLTF. DNA of the CDR3: TGTGCCAGCAGACCGCAGGGGGCTGGGGCCAACGTCCTGACTTTC. The chain joins TRBV28 to TRBJ2-6; 7 positions agree with TRBD1. Germline CDR1 and CDR2: MDHEN and SYDVKM. With V trimmed by 6 bases and J by 2 bases, 4 bases remained unmatched. The CDR3 loop spans 15 amino acids.

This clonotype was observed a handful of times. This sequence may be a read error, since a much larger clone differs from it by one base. CDR3 sequence: CASSHQGTGNQPQYF. The CDR3 region has the DNA TGTGCCAGCAGTCACCAAGGGACAGGCAATCAGCCCCAGTATTTT. The chain links TRBV27 to TRBJ1-5, with 8 positions matching TRBD1. Matching the DNA end better, TRBJ2-3 makes the J call doubtful. CDR3 size: 15 residues. CDR1 and CDR2 (germline): MNHEY, SMNVEV (reference sequence).

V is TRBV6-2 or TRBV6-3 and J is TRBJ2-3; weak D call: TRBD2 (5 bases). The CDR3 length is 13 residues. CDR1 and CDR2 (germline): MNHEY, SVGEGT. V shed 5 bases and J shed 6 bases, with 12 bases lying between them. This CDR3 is CASSPPGSDTQYF. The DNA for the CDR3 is TGTGCCAGCAGTCCCCCGGGGTCGGATACGCAGTATTTT.

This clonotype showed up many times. CDR3: CASSYAGHYGYTF. The DNA of the CDR3 is TGTGCCAGCAGTTACGCGGGACACTATGGCTACACCTTC. The chain is built from TRBV6-2 or TRBV6-3 and TRBJ1-2; tentatively, D is TRBD1 (5 bases). V dropped 2 bases and J dropped 3 bases, with 7 bases sitting between them. The CDR3 covers 13 residues. CDR1 is MNHEY, CDR2 SVGEGT, per germline.

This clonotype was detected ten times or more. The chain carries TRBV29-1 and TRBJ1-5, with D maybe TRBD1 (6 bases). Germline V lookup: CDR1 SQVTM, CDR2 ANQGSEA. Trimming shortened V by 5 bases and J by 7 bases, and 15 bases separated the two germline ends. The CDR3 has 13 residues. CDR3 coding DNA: TGCAGCGTTTCCTTGGGGGCTGGACAGCCCCAGCATTTT. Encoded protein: CSVSLGAGQPQHF.

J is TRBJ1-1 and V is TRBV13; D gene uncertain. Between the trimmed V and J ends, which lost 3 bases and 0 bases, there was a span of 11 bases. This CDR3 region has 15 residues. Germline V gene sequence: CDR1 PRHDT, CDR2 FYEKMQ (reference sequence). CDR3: CASSLYRPMNTEAFF. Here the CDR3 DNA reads TGTGCCAGCAGCTTGTACAGACCGATGAACACTGAAGCTTTCTTT.

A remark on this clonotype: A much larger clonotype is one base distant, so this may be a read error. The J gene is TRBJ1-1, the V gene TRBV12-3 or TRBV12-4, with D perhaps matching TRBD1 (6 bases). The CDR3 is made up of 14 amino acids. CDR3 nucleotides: TGTGCCAGCAGTTTAGCGGGGGCAGGCGCGAAAGCTCTCTTT. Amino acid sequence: CASSLAGAGAKALF.

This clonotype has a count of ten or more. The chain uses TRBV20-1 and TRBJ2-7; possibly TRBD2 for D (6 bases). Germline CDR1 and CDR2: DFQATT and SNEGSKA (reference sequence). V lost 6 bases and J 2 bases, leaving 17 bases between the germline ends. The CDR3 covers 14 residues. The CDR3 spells CSASYAGRPYEQYF. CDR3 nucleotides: TGCAGTGCAAGTTACGCGGGGAGGCCCTACGAGCAGTACTTC.

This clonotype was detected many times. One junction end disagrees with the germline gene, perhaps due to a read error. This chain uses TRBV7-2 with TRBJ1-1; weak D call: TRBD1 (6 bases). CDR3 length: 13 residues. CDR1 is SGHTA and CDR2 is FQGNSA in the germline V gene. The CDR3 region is CAGSLRRGTEAFF. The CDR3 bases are TGTGCCGGCAGCTTAAGAAGGGGGACTGAAGCTTTCTTT. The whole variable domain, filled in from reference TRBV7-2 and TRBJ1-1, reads GAGVSQSPSNKVTEKGKDVELRCDPISGHTALYWYRQSLGQGLEFLIYFQGNSAPDKSGLPSDRFSAERTGGSVSTLTIQRTQQEDSAVYLCAGSLRRGTEAFFGQGTRLTVV.

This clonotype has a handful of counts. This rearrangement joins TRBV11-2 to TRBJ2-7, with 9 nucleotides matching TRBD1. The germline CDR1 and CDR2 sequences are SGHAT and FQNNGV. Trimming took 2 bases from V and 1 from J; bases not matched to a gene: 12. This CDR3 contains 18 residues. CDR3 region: CASSLWVLGQGISYEQYF. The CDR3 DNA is TGTGCCAGCAGCTTATGGGTTTTGGGACAGGGCATTTCCTACGAGCAGTACTTC.

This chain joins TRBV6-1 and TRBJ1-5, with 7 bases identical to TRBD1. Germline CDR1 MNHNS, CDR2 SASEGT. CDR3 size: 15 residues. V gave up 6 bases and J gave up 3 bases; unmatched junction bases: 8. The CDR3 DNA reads TGTGCCAGCAGAAGCGGGGACAGCTTCAATCAGCCCCAGCATTTT. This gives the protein CASRSGDSFNQPQHF.

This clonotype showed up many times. The CDR3 spells CASKLGQVNTEAFF. The CDR3 nucleotides are TGTGCCAGCAAACTGGGACAGGTAAACACTGAAGCTTTCTTT. This sequence joins TRBV2 and TRBJ1-1; the match to TRBD1 covers 8 bases. The V segment lost 7 bases and the J segment 2 bases; nucleotides outside the gene matches: 6. The CDR3 sequence is 14 residues long. CDR1 and CDR2 from the germline V gene are SNHLY and FYNNEI.

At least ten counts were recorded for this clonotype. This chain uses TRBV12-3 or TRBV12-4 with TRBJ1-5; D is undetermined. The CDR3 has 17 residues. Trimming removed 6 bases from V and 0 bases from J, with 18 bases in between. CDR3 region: CASSYQMRTVSNQPQHF. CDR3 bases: TGTGCCAGCAGCTATCAAATGAGGACGGTTAGCAATCAGCCCCAGCATTTT.

CDR3 protein: CASSLFRGLAGDYQETQYF. CDR3 nucleotide sequence: TGTGCCAGCAGCTTATTTAGGGGACTAGCGGGGGATTACCAAGAGACCCAGTACTTC. V gene TRBV7-2 combines with J gene TRBJ2-5, with TRBD2 matching 14 bases. V gave up 2 bases and J gave up 0 bases; unmatched junction bases: 8. In germline, CDR1 is SGHTA, CDR2 FQGNSA. The CDR3 runs to 19 residues.

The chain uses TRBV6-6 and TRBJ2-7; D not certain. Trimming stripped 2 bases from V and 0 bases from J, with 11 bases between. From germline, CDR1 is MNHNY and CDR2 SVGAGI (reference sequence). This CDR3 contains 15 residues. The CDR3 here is CASSYVAASSYEQYF. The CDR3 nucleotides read TGTGCCAGCAGTTACGTGGCAGCGAGCTCCTACGAGCAGTACTTC.